The 15 T cell receptor beta chains reported below all come from one sample, sequenced in a study of T cell changes during pregnancy in multiple sclerosis. Sequencing was performed with immunoSEQ multiplex PCR; in TCRdb, only in-frame clones are kept and a portion is missing. The data contain approximately 88,000 clones, around 93% of them singletons. Sequencing used peripheral blood, obtained in the third trimester of pregnancy. The receptors derive from a female donor with multiple sclerosis, enrolled in a pregnancy study.

CDR3 sequence: CASSLEVLAGDNEQFF. The CDR3 nucleotides are TGTGCCAGCAGCTTAGAAGTACTAGCGGGAGACAATGAGCAGTTCTTC. The genes are TRBV7-2 and TRBJ2-1, with 11 bases lining up with TRBD2. CDR3 length equals 16 residues. Unmatched junction bases numbered 4, after V lost 1 base and J lost 5 bases. CDR1 and CDR2 from the germline V gene are SGHTA and FQGNSA.

In DNA, the CDR3 is TGTGCCAGCAGCAACCAGGGTGGGGGCGACGAGCAGTACTTC. This sequence encodes CASSNQGGGDEQYF. The chain couples TRBV7-9 to TRBJ2-7; a weak D match, TRBD1 (6 bases). Germline CDR1 reads SEHNR; CDR2 reads FQNEAQ (reference sequence). The V gene lost 5 bases and the J gene lost 5 bases, with 16 bases spanning the gap. This CDR3 spans 14 amino acids.

The chain has TRBV28 and TRBJ2-1; 7 positions match TRBD2. Germline-derived CDR1 and CDR2 are MDHEN and SYDVKM. This CDR3 region has 15 residues. With V trimmed by 4 bases and J by 7 bases, 10 bases remained unmatched. This chain's CDR3 is CASSSPPSGSNEQFF. The CDR3, as DNA: TGTGCCAGCAGTTCGCCGCCTAGCGGCAGTAATGAGCAGTTCTTC. The full variable domain, in which reference TRBV28 and TRBJ2-1 provide the parts outside the CDR3, is DVKVTQSSRYLVKRTGEKVFLECVQDMDHENMFWYRQDPGLGLRLIYFSYDVKMKEKGDIPEGYSVSREKKERFSLILESASTNQTSMYLCASSSPPSGSNEQFFGPGTRLTVL.

The gene calls are TRBV29-1 and TRBJ2-7; maybe TRBD2 (6 bases). CDR1 and CDR2 (germline): SQVTM, ANQGSEA. This CDR3 has 14 amino acids. Trimming took off 1 base at V and 7 bases at J, with 17 bases between the two ends. The CDR3 protein is CSVEAAGRAGEQYF. The CDR3 DNA reads TGCAGCGTTGAAGCGGCAGGAAGGGCGGGGGAGCAGTACTTC.

The chain has TRBV6-6 and TRBJ2-2; maybe TRBD1 (7 bases). Germline V gene lookup returns CDR1 MNHNY and CDR2 SVGAGI (reference sequence). This CDR3 comprises 16 residues. Trimming cost V 6 bases and J 2 bases, with 16 bases left between them. Written as DNA, the CDR3 is TGTGCCAGCAGATCCCCCAGGGGGGTAAACACCGGGGAGCTGTTTTTT. Its protein is CASRSPRGVNTGELFF.

This sequence joins TRBV5-1 and TRBJ2-7; D remains ambiguous. Trimming removed 3 bases at V and 5 bases at J, with 9 bases between. Germline assignment: CDR1 SGHRS and CDR2 YFSETQ. The CDR3 is 12 amino acids. Written as DNA, the CDR3 is TGCGCCAGCAGCTCCCCTCGGGACGAGCAGTACTTC. Its translation is CASSSPRDEQYF.

The chain is built from TRBV28 and TRBJ1-2; D gene unclear. Germline V gene lookup returns CDR1 MDHEN and CDR2 SYDVKM. V was cut by 6 bases and J by 6 bases, with 11 bases left in between. This CDR3 has 12 amino acids. CDR3 loop: CASRSTFHGYTF. The CDR3 DNA sequence: TGTGCCAGCAGGTCAACTTTCCATGGCTACACCTTC.

This clone came up once. This rearrangement joins TRBV27 to TRBJ1-1; 8 bases match TRBD1. The CDR3 totals 12 residues. CDR1 and CDR2 from the germline V gene are MNHEY and SMNVEV (reference sequence). The V and J ends lost 5 bases and 7 bases, in that order; junction bases with no gene match: 3. In nucleotides, the CDR3 is TGTGCCAGCAGTCGACAGGGGTTTGAAGCTTTCTTT. Protein sequence: CASSRQGFEAFF.

The table lists this clone with a count of one. The chain combines TRBV28 with TRBJ2-3; D might be TRBD2 (5 bases). The CDR3 is 15 amino acids. V was clipped by 6 bases and J by 4 bases, with 17 bases between them. Germline CDR1 and CDR2: MDHEN and SYDVKM. The CDR3 is CASSLPGSGSDTQYF. The CDR3 nucleotides are TGTGCCAGCAGCCTACCGGGGAGCGGCTCAGATACGCAGTATTTT.

The gene calls are TRBV19 and TRBJ2-7; TRBD2 agrees at 14 bases. The CDR3 contains 17 residues. The V gene end was trimmed by 4 bases and the J gene end by 1 base; junction bases not matched to a gene: 6. Germline assignment: CDR1 LNHDA and CDR2 SQIVND (reference sequence). This CDR3 reads CASSTQTSGRASYEQYF. The DNA of the CDR3 is TGTGCCAGTAGTACCCAGACTAGCGGGAGGGCGTCCTACGAGCAGTACTTC.

V is TRBV6-1 and J is TRBJ1-1; 7 nucleotides match TRBD1. Trimming removed 6 bases from V and 0 bases from J; junction bases left unmatched: 7. Germline assignment: CDR1 MNHNS and CDR2 SASEGT. This CDR3 contains 15 residues. The CDR3 DNA reads TGTGCCAGCAGGGGGTACAGGGGTGTGAACACTGAAGCTTTCTTT. Translated: CASRGYRGVNTEAFF.

J is TRBJ2-5 and V is TRBV28, with D perhaps matching TRBD1 (6 bases). Trimming pared 5 bases from V and 5 bases from J, leaving 21 bases between. The V gene's germline CDR1 is MDHEN and CDR2 SYDVKM. The CDR3 totals 16 residues. The DNA of the CDR3 is TGTGCCAGCAGTCCCCCGGACAGAGAGGATGATGAGACCCAGTACTTC. Translated, it gives CASSPPDREDDETQYF.

The chain is built from TRBV23-1 and TRBJ1-2; 9 nucleotides agree with TRBD1. TRBV23-1 is an ORF, with its function uncertain. V was clipped by 3 bases and J by 8 bases; unmatched bases: 37. The CDR3 has 24 residues. For the CDR3, the DNA is TGCGCCAGCAGTCAGCCGGGCCGAGAAACGCCGAGCAGGACAGGGGATAAAACCGAGTACGGCTACACCTTC. Amino acid sequence: CASSQPGRETPSRTGDKTEYGYTF.

The chain carries TRBV5-1 and TRBJ2-2; 7 bases fit TRBD2. Germline V CDR1 and CDR2: SGHRS, YFSETQ. The CDR3 loop spans 20 amino acids. V lost 3 bases to trimming and J lost 0 bases; unmatched junction nucleotides: 17. The CDR3: CASSSREVGSPGANTGELFF. The CDR3 nucleotides are TGCGCCAGCAGCTCCCGGGAGGTTGGGAGCCCTGGCGCGAACACCGGGGAGCTGTTTTTT.

The V and J genes are TRBV4-1 and TRBJ2-1; 7 bases map to TRBD2. Germline values: CDR1 MGHRA, CDR2 YSYEKL. Unmatched junction bases numbered 11, after V lost 0 bases and J lost 6 bases. The CDR3 loop spans 17 amino acids. For the CDR3, the DNA is TGCGCCAGCAGCCAAGAGGGCCCAGGACTAGTGGGCAATGAGCAGTTCTTC. Translating gives CASSQEGPGLVGNEQFF.